Presented here are 22 T cell receptor beta chains from one specimen sequenced in a study of radiation and T cells in renal cell carcinoma. Data came from immunoSEQ multiplex PCR; TCRdb stores just in-frame clones and leaves some out. The table has 130,000 or so clones, over 80% seen once. Described time point: baseline pretreatment blood. Sample treatment: 15 Gy SBRT to primary tumor, nephrectomy 4 weeks later. The sample was blood, taken from a patient whose treatment included radiotherapy and nephrectomy. The receptors shown here come from a woman aged 50 to 65 with renal cell carcinoma.

This chain joins TRBV28 and TRBJ1-2; possibly TRBD1 for D (5 bases). The CDR3 length is 15 residues. Trimming left V 2 bases short and J 8 bases short, with 18 bases between. The germline gives CDR1 MDHEN, CDR2 SYDVKM. This CDR3 reads CASSLDRDPNWGYTF. The DNA of the CDR3 is TGTGCCAGCAGTTTAGACCGGGACCCCAACTGGGGCTACACCTTC.

This chain links TRBV10-1 with TRBJ2-3, with no clear D. The germline CDR1 and CDR2 sequences are WNHNN and SYGVQD (reference sequence). The CDR3 spans 14 residues. V lost 0 bases and J lost 6, with 10 bases in between. CDR3 protein: CASSESTETDTQYF. The CDR3 DNA sequence: TGCGCCAGCAGTGAGTCGACGGAGACGGATACGCAGTATTTT.

The V gene is TRBV9, the J gene TRBJ1-2; 9 positions match TRBD1. The CDR3 is made up of 14 amino acids. Trimming cost V 3 bases and J 4 bases; bases outside gene matches: 4. CDR1 and CDR2 (germline): SGDLS, YYNGEE. CDR3 protein: CASSEGQGPYGYTF. CDR3 nucleotides: TGTGCCAGCAGCGAGGGACAGGGACCCTATGGCTACACCTTC. Full variable domain (remainder filled in from reference TRBV9 and TRBJ1-2): DSGVTQTPKHLITATGQRVTLRCSPRSGDLSVYWYQQSLDQGLQFLIQYYNGEERAKGNILERFSAQQFPDLHSELNLSSLELGDSALYFCASSEGQGPYGYTFGSGTRLTVV.

This clone has a handful of counts. The gene calls are TRBV27 and TRBJ2-5, with TRBD1 identical over 8 bases. The CDR3 runs 16 residues. The junction had 13 bases not matched to a gene; V was cut back by 5 bases and J by 5 bases. Germline CDR1 reads MNHEY; CDR2 reads SMNVEV (reference sequence). The CDR3 loop reads CASSPTARGRKETQYF. The CDR3 bases are TGTGCCAGCAGTCCGACCGCCAGGGGGCGAAAGGAGACCCAGTACTTC.

V usage is TRBV5-5 and J usage is TRBJ2-2; 7 nucleotides line up with TRBD2. Germline V gives CDR1 SGHKS, CDR2 YYEKEE (reference sequence). The CDR3 has 16 amino acids. Losses at the gene ends were 4 bases for V and 0 bases for J; bases not matched to a gene: 6. The CDR3: CASSRTSASNTGELFF. The CDR3 DNA follows: TGTGCCAGCAGCCGAACTAGCGCATCGAACACCGGGGAGCTGTTTTTT. Filled out from reference TRBV5-5 and TRBJ2-2, the complete variable domain reads DAGVTQSPTHLIKTRGQQVTLRCSPISGHKSVSWYQQVLGQGPQFIFQYYEKEERGRGNFPDRFSARQFPNYSSELNVNALLLGDSALYLCASSRTSASNTGELFFGEGSRLTVL.

The rearrangement joins TRBV7-2 to TRBJ1-5; no firm D call. V was clipped by 5 bases and J by 6 bases, with 11 bases between them. CDR3 size: 13 residues. Germline V CDR1 and CDR2: SGHTA, FQGNSA. DNA of the CDR3: TGTGCCAGCAGCCGATCGTCCGGTCAGCCCCAGCATTTT. It encodes CASSRSSGQPQHF.

The chain recombines TRBV5-4 with TRBJ1-3, with D perhaps TRBD1 (5 bases). V was trimmed by 4 bases and J by 0 bases, leaving 11 bases between them. The CDR3 extends over 15 amino acids. Germline V CDR1 and CDR2: SGHNT, YYREEE (reference sequence). This chain's CDR3 is CASSRDASSGNTIYF. In nucleotides, the CDR3 is TGTGCCAGCAGCCGGGACGCTAGCTCTGGAAACACCATATATTTT.

The chain carries TRBV5-1 and TRBJ2-5, with 15 bases identical to TRBD2. The V gene's germline CDR1 is SGHRS and CDR2 YFSETQ. CDR3 length: 16 amino acids. V was clipped by 3 bases and J by 7 bases; unmatched bases: 7. The CDR3 sequence: CASSSGLAGGPVTQYF. In DNA, the CDR3 is TGCGCCAGCAGCTCCGGACTAGCGGGAGGGCCTGTGACCCAGTACTTC.

The V gene is TRBV28, the J gene TRBJ2-2, with a possible D match to TRBD1 (7 bases). The V gene lost 10 bases and the J gene lost 0 bases, with 12 bases spanning the gap. The CDR3 length is 14 residues. Per the germline V gene, CDR1 is MDHEN and CDR2 is SYDVKM. Here the CDR3 DNA reads TGTGCCACTGGAGGGGGCGCGAACACCGGGGAGCTGTTTTTT. This translates into CATGGGANTGELFF. The variable domain in full, completed from reference TRBV28 and TRBJ2-2, reads DVKVTQSSRYLVKRTGEKVFLECVQDMDHENMFWYRQDPGLGLRLIYFSYDVKMKEKGDIPEGYSVSREKKERFSLILESASTNQTSMYLCATGGGANTGELFFGEGSRLTVL.

This rearrangement joins TRBV7-2 to TRBJ1-2; TRBD1 agrees at 7 bases. Germline loops: CDR1 SGHTA, CDR2 FQGNSA. The CDR3 is made up of 15 amino acids. Trimming at V came to 3 bases and at J to 4 bases, leaving 8 bases not matched to a gene. CDR3 coding DNA: TGTGCCAGCAGCTTGTCGCCGGGACAGCTCTATGGCTACACCTTC. Translated: CASSLSPGQLYGYTF.

This chain connects TRBV2 to TRBJ2-7; D tentatively fits TRBD1 or TRBD2 (5 bases each). Germline CDR1 SNHLY, CDR2 FYNNEI. The V gene lost 6 bases and the J gene lost 6 bases, with 18 bases spanning the gap. This CDR3 has 14 amino acids. The CDR3 sequence: CASSQSRVGGEQYF. In nucleotides, the CDR3 is TGTGCCAGCAGCCAGAGCCGGGTTGGGGGCGAGCAGTACTTC.

The chain combines TRBV5-6 with TRBJ2-7; 8 bases are shared with TRBD1. Germline CDR1 SGHDT, CDR2 YYEEEE. Trimming at V came to 4 bases and at J to 4 bases, leaving 7 bases not matched to a gene. The CDR3 contains 14 residues. The CDR3, as DNA: TGTGCCAGCAGCCCGCCGGGACAGGAATACGAGCAGTACTTC. Translated, it gives CASSPPGQEYEQYF.

This chain links TRBV5-1 with TRBJ2-1; 9 nucleotides agree with TRBD2. V shed 1 base, J shed 6 bases, and the junction held 5 bases outside the gene matches. Germline CDR1 SGHRS, CDR2 YFSETQ. This CDR3 contains 15 residues. The CDR3 spells CASSLLAGFSNEQFF. In nucleotides, the CDR3 is TGCGCCAGCAGCTTGCTAGCGGGGTTTTCCAATGAGCAGTTCTTC.

This clone was recorded only once. The V call is TRBV30, the J call TRBJ1-5; D unresolved. V lost 7 bases to trimming and J lost 3 bases, with 13 bases between them. The CDR3 is made up of 13 amino acids. Germline assignment: CDR1 GTSNPN and CDR2 SVGIG (reference sequence). The CDR3 DNA sequence: TGTGCCTACGCTTCGGGGAACAATCAGCCCCAGCATTTT. This gives the protein CAYASGNNQPQHF.

V gene TRBV6-1 combines with J gene TRBJ1-1; D is unclear. The CDR3 has 13 residues. Germline assignment: CDR1 MNHNS and CDR2 SASEGT. Trimming took off 1 base at V and 0 bases at J, with 3 bases between the two ends. CDR3 bases: TGTGCCAGCAGTGAAGGGATGAACACTGAAGCTTTCTTT. The encoded protein is CASSEGMNTEAFF.

The J gene is TRBJ1-4, the V gene TRBV4-3; 8 bases line up with TRBD1. This CDR3 is 15 amino acids long. J gave up 3 bases and V 5 bases, and 5 bases lay outside the gene matches. Germline CDR1 LGHNA, CDR2 YSLEER. CDR3 sequence (DNA): TGCGCCAGCAGCGGGCAGGGGGCAGCTAATGAAAAACTGTTTTTT. Its protein product is CASSGQGAANEKLFF.

This rearrangement joins TRBV9 to TRBJ1-4; D gene uncertain. With 4 bases removed from V and 7 bases from J, the gap between germline ends came to 11 bases. Per the germline V gene, CDR1 is SGDLS and CDR2 is YYNGEE. The CDR3 contains 13 residues. The CDR3 DNA is TGTGCCAGCAGCCCGGACTTACCTGAAAAACTGTTTTTT. Its translation: CASSPDLPEKLFF.

The chain uses TRBV6-5 and TRBJ1-2; 7 bases match TRBD1. V shed 7 bases and J 3 bases; nucleotides not matched to a gene: 2. Germline assignment: CDR1 MNHEY and CDR2 SVGAGI. The CDR3 spans 12 residues. The chain's CDR3 is CASMQGDYGYTF. DNA of the CDR3: TGTGCCAGCATGCAGGGGGACTATGGCTACACCTTC.

The chain is built from TRBV19 and TRBJ2-6; no clear D gene. CDR1 is LNHDA, CDR2 SQIVND, per germline (reference sequence). This CDR3 has 14 residues. The V and J ends lost 9 bases and 0 bases respectively, with 9 bases between them. The CDR3 bases are TGTGCCAGCGCACAGATCTCTGGGGCCAACGTCCTGACTTTC. Translating it yields CASAQISGANVLTF.

This rearrangement joins TRBV9 to TRBJ2-1; 7 nucleotides align to TRBD2. CDR1 is SGDLS, CDR2 YYNGEE, per germline. The CDR3 has 13 residues. The J segment lost 7 bases and the V segment lost 2 bases, leaving 3 bases of the junction unmatched. CDR3 protein: CASSVPGGNEQFF. The CDR3 coding sequence is TGTGCCAGCAGCGTCCCGGGGGGTAATGAGCAGTTCTTC.

The count of this clone is one. The V call is TRBV9, the J call TRBJ2-7; the match to TRBD1 covers 7 bases. Per the germline V gene, CDR1 is SGDLS and CDR2 is YYNGEE. V was clipped by 4 bases and J by 2 bases; unmatched bases: 6. The CDR3 has 14 amino acids. CDR3 region: CASSNDRAAYEQYF. CDR3 nucleotides: TGTGCCAGCAGCAACGACAGGGCTGCCTACGAGCAGTACTTC.

The chain's CDR3 is CSARANTEAFF. CDR3 nucleotides: TGCAGTGCTAGAGCCAACACTGAAGCTTTCTTT. J is TRBJ1-1 and V is TRBV20-1, with D hard to call. V lost 1 base, J lost 2 bases, and 2 bases lay in between. The CDR3 loop spans 11 amino acids. The germline gives CDR1 DFQATT, CDR2 SNEGSKA (reference sequence).